The source of this TCR beta chain is a study of shared clonotypes between healthy human individuals. Naive CD8 cells comprised CD45RO-negative, CCR7-positively selected cells, excluding terminally differentiated effector memory CD45RA+ cells. The CDR3 spans 14 residues. The V gene end was trimmed by 10 bases and the J gene end by 9 bases; junction bases not matched to a gene: 18. Germline CDR1 PRHDT, CDR2 FYEKMQ (reference sequence). Researchers divided each subset's genomic DNA evenly across several immunoSEQ plates. Original processing notes: Junction-only immunoSEQ sequences carried no quality scores, so filtering differed. The table came from immunoSEQ multiplex PCR; TCRdb's copy has only in-frame clones and leaves some out. That table furnishes V, J and clone size, whereas the DNA furnished D and trimming. The repertoire holds approximately 2,200,000 clones, with about 92% as singletons.

The chain combines TRBV13 with TRBJ2-7; 7 bases align to TRBD1. The specimen sequenced was naive CD8+ T cells from PBMCs. The sequence was obtained from a man between 18 and 35 years old in good health. Some clones in this sample may be carry-over from other donors' samples. CDR3 residues: CATPPQGILGVQYF. CDR3 sequence (DNA): TGTGCCACTCCGCCACAGGGGATTCTAGGAGTGCAGTACTTC.